The 10 T cell receptor beta chains below were found in one sample sequenced in a study of shared clonotypes between healthy human individuals (dated by TCRdb to 2019 to 2021). Library preparation used the immunoSEQ multiplex PCR assay. TCRdb retrieved this table from immuneACCESS and kept in-frame rearrangements only. Not all clones are present; in checked studies, unresolved V genes account for under half, and no reason is known for the remainder. Within this sample are about 1.1 million clones, with about 84% of them counted one time only. More than 0.45% of the sample is taken by the ten largest. The sample was memory CD4+ T cells from PBMCs. The sample's cell subset or site label, in plain terms: CD45RA-negative fraction. These receptors all come from a man aged 18 to 29 in good health. Some clones in this sample may be carry-over from other donors' samples.

This clone has just a few counts. V usage is TRBV5-6 and J usage is TRBJ2-5; D is unresolved. This CDR3 region has 12 residues. The germline V and J ends were trimmed by 1 base and 5 bases, with 6 bases remaining between them. Germline V gene lookup returns CDR1 SGHDT and CDR2 YYEEEE. The CDR3 sequence is CASSLTTETQYF. CDR3 coding DNA: TGTGCCAGCAGCTTGACTACGGAGACCCAGTACTTC.

With regard to this clone: This sample includes further DNA sequences coding for the same CDR3. The chain links TRBV18 to TRBJ1-1; 7 bases fit TRBD1. Germline assignment: CDR1 KGHSH and CDR2 LQKENI. V dropped 1 base and J dropped 6; count of bases not matched to a gene: 2. The CDR3 is made up of 13 amino acids. For the CDR3, the DNA is TGTGCCAGCTCACCACGACAGGGTTCTGAAGCTTTCTTT. Its protein product is CASSPRQGSEAFF.

This clone was observed a single time. The gene calls are TRBV10-3 and TRBJ1-5; no definite D call. This CDR3 spans 13 amino acids. The germline V gene has CDR1 ENHRY and CDR2 SYGVKD. The CDR3 loop is CGEYLYSNQPQHF. The CDR3 DNA follows: TGTGGGGAATACCTCTATAGCAATCAGCCCCAGCATTTT.

This clone has only one observation. This chain connects TRBV5-1 to TRBJ1-4; D is possibly TRBD1 (5 bases). The CDR3 extends over 15 amino acids. The germline V gene has CDR1 SGHRS and CDR2 YFSETQ. V lost 7 bases, J lost 0 bases, and 13 bases lay in between. The CDR3 spells CASCASTATNEKLFF. As DNA, the CDR3 is TGCGCCAGCTGCGCATCGACAGCAACTAATGAAAAACTGTTTTTT.

The rearrangement joins TRBV19 to TRBJ2-7; 10 nucleotides line up with TRBD2. The CDR3 sequence is 15 residues long. V trimming: 6 bases; J trimming: 5 bases; junction bases outside the gene matches: 10. Germline CDR1 and CDR2: LNHDA and SQIVND (reference sequence). Written as DNA, the CDR3 is TGTGCCAGTAGCGATTCGGGACTAGCGACCGACGAGCAGTACTTC. It translates to CASSDSGLATDEQYF. The whole variable domain, filled in from reference TRBV19 and TRBJ2-7, reads DGGITQSPKYLFRKEGQNVTLSCEQNLNHDAMYWYRQDPGQGLRLIYYSQIVNDFQKGDIAEGYSVSREKKESFPLTVTSAQKNPTAFYLCASSDSGLATDEQYFGPGTRLTVT.

Only one count was recorded for this clone. V gene TRBV4-3 combines with J gene TRBJ2-4, with TRBD2 matching 8 bases. V was pared by 0 bases and J by 3 bases, with 7 bases of the junction left unmatched. The CDR3 runs to 17 residues. CDR1 is LGHNA, CDR2 YSLEER, per germline. CDR3 in DNA: TGCGCCAGCAGCCAAGATCCCGGGAGGGGCGGCAAAAACATTCAGTACTTC. Protein product: CASSQDPGRGGKNIQYF.

There are a few counts of this clone. J is TRBJ2-7 and V is TRBV5-1, with a possible D match to TRBD2 (8 bases). The germline V gene encodes CDR1 SGHRS and CDR2 YFSETQ. The CDR3 length is 19 residues. V shed 4 bases and J shed 6 bases, with 32 bases lying between them. The CDR3 spells CASSGNPLSGRGGPSEQYF. CDR3 sequence (DNA): TGCGCCAGCAGCGGAAACCCCCTCAGCGGGAGAGGGGGCCCCAGCGAGCAGTACTTC.

This CDR3 is CASRETGPGRVEQYF. CDR3 in DNA: TGTGCCAGCAGAGAGACAGGTCCGGGACGCGTCGAGCAGTACTTC. The chain joins TRBV28 to TRBJ2-7; D might be TRBD1 (6 bases). The V end was cut by 6 bases, the J end by 6 bases, with 21 bases between. The CDR3 runs 15 residues. Germline lookup yields CDR1 MDHEN and CDR2 SYDVKM.

This CDR3 reads CAWRSGGTGSGYTF. The CDR3 DNA reads TGTGCCTGGAGATCCGGGGGGACAGGGTCTGGCTACACCTTC. The rearrangement uses TRBV30 and TRBJ1-2, with 9 positions matching TRBD1. The CDR3 has 14 residues. V gave up 3 bases and J gave up 7 bases; unmatched junction bases: 9. Per germline, CDR1 GTSNPN and CDR2 SVGIG (reference sequence).

The chain combines TRBV9 with TRBJ1-2; no clear D gene. Germline CDR1 SGDLS, CDR2 YYNGEE. V dropped 3 bases and J dropped 7 bases, with 16 bases sitting between them. CDR3 length: 14 amino acids. The CDR3 reads CASSAQRAKGGYTF. The CDR3, as DNA: TGTGCCAGCAGCGCCCAAAGGGCCAAAGGTGGCTACACCTTC.